This TCR beta chain was sequenced during a study of CD8 T cells in ankylosing spondylitis. This CDR3 region has 13 residues. The V end was cut by 5 bases, the J end by 3 bases, with 10 bases between. Germline CDR1 SNHLY, CDR2 FYNNEI. Overall study results and limits: A motif of eight or nine highly homologous TCR beta variants was seen as apparently characteristic of ankylosing spondylitis blood.

This clonotype was seen a few times. Antigen: not known. TCRdb re-analysed the 5' RACE reads in MiXCR, keeping a single row per CDR3 protein. In the table there are 390,000 or so distinct CDR3 sequences, about 20% of which are singletons. The clonotype originates from a male donor with ankylosing spondylitis. The chain has TRBV2 and TRBJ1-2, with D unresolved. The specimen was blood, either unsorted or a sorted T cell fraction (not recorded which). CDR3: CASSTSIYYGYTF. The CDR3 coding sequence is TGTGCCAGCAGTACTTCAATTTACTATGGCTACACCTTC.